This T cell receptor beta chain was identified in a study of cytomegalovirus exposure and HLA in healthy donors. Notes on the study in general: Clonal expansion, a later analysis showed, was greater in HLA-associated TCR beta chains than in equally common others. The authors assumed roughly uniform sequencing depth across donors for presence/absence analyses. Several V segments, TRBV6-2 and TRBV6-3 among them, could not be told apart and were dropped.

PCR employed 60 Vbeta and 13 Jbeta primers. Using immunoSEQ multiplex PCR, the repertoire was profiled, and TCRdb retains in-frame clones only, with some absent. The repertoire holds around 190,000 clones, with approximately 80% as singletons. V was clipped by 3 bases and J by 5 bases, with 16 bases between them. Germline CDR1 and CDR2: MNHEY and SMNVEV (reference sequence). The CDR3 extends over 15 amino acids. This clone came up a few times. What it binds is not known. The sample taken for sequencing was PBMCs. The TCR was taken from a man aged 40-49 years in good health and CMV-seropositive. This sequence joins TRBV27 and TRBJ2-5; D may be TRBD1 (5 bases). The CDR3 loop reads CASSFYPDSIETQYF. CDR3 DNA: TGTGCCAGCAGTTTCTATCCCGACAGTATCGAGACCCAGTACTTC.